The following is a T cell receptor beta chain sequence with its context. These data belong to a study of blood T cell repertoires in COVID-19. About the research overall: Sites in the United States, Italy and Spain provided acute and convalescent COVID-19 samples. In each case, the material was cDNA or gDNA derived from T cells, B-cell-depleted T cells, or PBMCs.

The assay was immunoSEQ multiplex PCR, and TCRdb's table has in-frame clones only and misses some. In the table there are 110,000 or so clones, over 70% of which are singletons. Germline loops: CDR1 SEHNR, CDR2 FQNEAQ (reference sequence). The CDR3 runs 18 residues. V was shortened by 5 bases and J by 4 bases, with 24 bases between the two germline ends. V is TRBV7-9 and J is TRBJ2-1, with D possibly being TRBD2 (6 bases). This TCR came from a human donor in a cohort sampled during active or convalescent COVID-19. The sequenced sample consisted of peripheral blood. As DNA, the CDR3 is TGTGCCAGCAGCCAGACGCCGGTTCATTGGGGGGTGTACAATGAGCAGTTCTTC. Protein: CASSQTPVHWGVYNEQFF.